The 24 T cell receptor beta chains below were found in one sample sequenced in a study of read filtering for tumor transcriptome and immune sequencing. The library was built from 400 ng RNA with molecular barcoded adaptors for alpha/delta and beta/gamma chains. Using its own MiXCR run on the reads, TCRdb lists one record per CDR3 protein. The table lists some 43,000 distinct CDR3 sequences, roughly an eighth of them singletons. Sequenced material: a population of CD138-negative cells sorted from bone marrow. The receptors here all came from a donor over 35 with multiple myeloma.

This clonotype was detected many times. The chain links TRBV6-2 or TRBV6-3 to TRBJ2-3; D unclear. Trimming took off 3 bases at V and 4 bases at J, with 14 bases between the two ends. CDR1 and CDR2 from the germline V gene are MNHEY and SVGEGT. The CDR3 length is 15 residues. The CDR3 DNA is TGTGCCAGCAGTTATGAGGTCCCGGGCGCAGATACGCAGTATTTT. Encoded protein: CASSYEVPGADTQYF.

This clonotype was found many times. CDR3 protein: CASSYSRTGMPNQPQHF. The CDR3 coding sequence is TGTGCCAGCAGTTACTCACGGACAGGGATGCCCAATCAGCCCCAGCATTTT. This chain joins TRBV6-2 or TRBV6-3 and TRBJ1-5; 8 nucleotides line up with TRBD1. With 0 bases clipped from V and 3 bases from J, the junction kept 7 bases outside the gene matches. The CDR3 has 17 amino acids. CDR1 and CDR2 (germline): MNHEY, SVGEGT.

At least ten counts were recorded for this clonotype. The chain combines TRBV24-1 with TRBJ2-2; 9 bases match TRBD1. From germline, CDR1 is KGHDR and CDR2 SFDVKD. The J segment lost 8 bases and the V segment lost 5 bases, leaving 5 bases of the junction unmatched. The CDR3 length is 14 residues. CDR3 coding DNA: TGTGCCACCAGTGGGACAGGGGATTCTGGGGAGCTGTTTTTT. It translates to CATSGTGDSGELFF.

On this clonotype itself: One base away lies a much larger clone, so this may be a sequencing read error. The chain uses TRBV27 and TRBJ2-2; 9 bases fit TRBD2. The CDR3 runs 16 residues. Germline V CDR1 and CDR2: MNHEY, SMNVEV (reference sequence). V was pared by 7 bases and J by 6 bases, with 12 bases of the junction left unmatched. In DNA, the CDR3 is TGTGCCAGCACCGAAGTGGGACTAGCATTAGCCGGGGAGCTGTTTTTT. Amino acids: CASTEVGLALAGELFF.

There are many counts of this clonotype. The chain combines TRBV7-2 with TRBJ2-3, with D perhaps TRBD2 (6 bases). The ends were cut back, 7 bases at V and 0 bases at J, with 8 bases in the middle. Germline V gives CDR1 SGHTA, CDR2 FQGNSA. The CDR3 extends over 13 amino acids. The CDR3 DNA sequence: TGTGCCAGCAATCGGGAGAGCACAGATACGCAGTATTTT. It is translated as CASNRESTDTQYF.

Of note for this clonotype: With only one base between it and a far larger clone, this is likely a read error. The chain uses TRBV6-6 and TRBJ2-7; the D gene is possibly TRBD1 (6 bases). Germline CDR1 MNHNY, CDR2 SVGAGI (reference sequence). Trimming removed 6 bases at V and 0 bases at J, with 15 bases between. The CDR3 runs 15 residues. In DNA, the CDR3 is TGTGCCAGCAGAACCAACCGGGACACCTCCTACGAGCAGTACTTC. It is translated as CASRTNRDTSYEQYF.

This clonotype was counted ten times or more. Relative to the germline gene, one junction end is altered; a read error may explain this. This sequence joins TRBV20-1 and TRBJ1-1, with D tentatively TRBD1 (5 bases). CDR1 DFQATT and CDR2 SNEGSKA come from the germline V gene (reference sequence). This CDR3 is built from 15 residues. The CDR3 loop is CSARDRDALLSKAFF. CDR3 coding DNA: TGCAGCGCTAGAGATCGGGACGCTTTGTTGAGTAAAGCTTTCTTT.

The chain is built from TRBV28 and TRBJ2-1; 9 bases align to TRBD2. There are 21 residues in the CDR3. Germline V gene sequence: CDR1 MDHEN, CDR2 SYDVKM. V gave up 5 bases and J gave up 6 bases; unmatched junction bases: 26. The CDR3 loop is CASSPTLGREILAGMGNEQFF. The DNA of the CDR3 is TGTGCCAGCAGTCCCACCCTTGGCAGGGAAATACTAGCGGGCATGGGCAATGAGCAGTTCTTC.

This clonotype has ten or more counts. The CDR3 DNA reads TGTGCCAGCAGTTCATACCGTATCAATGAGCAGTTCTTC. Amino acids: CASSSYRINEQFF. The genes are TRBV27 and TRBJ2-1, with unresolved D. Germline assignment: CDR1 MNHEY and CDR2 SMNVEV (reference sequence). The CDR3 has 13 residues. Trimming took 4 bases from V and 6 from J, leaving 10 bases between them.

This clonotype showed up many times. J is TRBJ2-6 and V is TRBV7-2; the match to TRBD1 covers 10 bases. Trimming at V came to 5 bases and at J to 2 bases, leaving 9 bases not matched to a gene. Germline CDR1 and CDR2: SGHTA and FQGNSA. The CDR3 has 18 residues. The CDR3 DNA reads as TGTGCCAGCAGCCCCGGACAGGGGGGGCCCCCTGGGGCCAACGTCCTGACTTTC. Translated: CASSPGQGGPPGANVLTF.

This clonotype showed up many times. The chain recombines TRBV18 with TRBJ2-1; 13 bases map to TRBD2. Per germline, CDR1 KGHSH and CDR2 LQKENI. This CDR3 has 17 amino acids. V was pared by 2 bases and J by 8 bases, with 9 bases of the junction left unmatched. CDR3 sequence: CASSPRTSGSSSYEQFF. The CDR3 DNA follows: TGTGCCAGCTCACCAAGGACTAGCGGGAGTAGTAGCTATGAGCAGTTCTTC.

In this sample, this clonotype turned up many times. CDR3 region: CASSPVGRTYEQYF. The CDR3 nucleotides read TGTGCCAGCAGCCCCGTAGGGCGGACCTACGAGCAGTACTTC. This rearrangement joins TRBV3-1 to TRBJ2-7; D is unresolved. This CDR3 spans 14 amino acids. Between the trimmed V and J ends, which lost 4 bases and 2 bases, there was a span of 12 bases. Germline lookup yields CDR1 LGHDT and CDR2 YNNKEL (reference sequence).

This clonotype was seen repeatedly, ten times or more. The V gene is TRBV5-1, the J gene TRBJ2-2; 8 nucleotides line up with TRBD2. The CDR3 has 15 residues. V gave up 4 bases and J gave up 4 bases; unmatched junction bases: 6. The germline V gene has CDR1 SGHRS and CDR2 YFSETQ. The CDR3 DNA is TGCGCCAGCAGCATTAGGACTAGCCCCACCGGGGAGCTGTTTTTT. It codes for CASSIRTSPTGELFF.

This clonotype was recorded at least ten times. The chain recombines TRBV30 with TRBJ2-1; D could derive from TRBD1 or TRBD2 (6 bases each). CDR1 is GTSNPN, CDR2 SVGIG, per germline (reference sequence). V was pared by 1 base and J by 8 bases, with 18 bases between. There are 15 residues in the CDR3. The CDR3 loop reads CAWSAQGRWGDEQFF. The DNA for the CDR3 is TGTGCCTGGAGTGCGCAGGGGAGGTGGGGCGATGAGCAGTTCTTC.

This clonotype has a count of ten or more. The V and J genes are TRBV6-6 and TRBJ1-5, with D possibly TRBD1 on 6 matching bases. The CDR3 runs to 15 residues. V was trimmed by 0 bases and J by 3 bases, leaving 9 bases between them. CDR1 is MNHNY and CDR2 is SVGAGI in the germline V gene (reference sequence). Here the CDR3 reads CASSYSGQTNQPQHF. For the CDR3, the DNA is TGTGCCAGCAGTTACTCCGGACAGACCAATCAGCCCCAGCATTTT.

In regard to this clonotype: A clone one base away is much larger, so this may be a read error. The chain combines TRBV7-6 with TRBJ2-5, with D perhaps matching TRBD1 (5 bases). CDR1 SGHVS and CDR2 FNYEAQ come from the germline V gene. The CDR3 is made up of 13 amino acids. The CDR3 spells CASSTRESETQHF. The CDR3 nucleotides read TGTGCCAGCAGCACCAGGGAAAGCGAGACCCAGCACTTC.

This clonotype was counted at least ten times. This chain joins TRBV5-1 and TRBJ2-3; D not certain. This CDR3 is built from 15 residues. Trimming removed 4 bases at V and 2 bases at J, with 14 bases between. Germline CDR1 SGHRS, CDR2 YFSETQ. The CDR3 loop reads CASSLPSTFTDTQYF. In DNA form, the CDR3 reads TGCGCCAGCAGCCTGCCCTCGACTTTCACAGATACGCAGTATTTT.

This clonotype was detected ten times or more. This chain links TRBV30 with TRBJ2-1; D is perhaps TRBD2 (5 bases). The CDR3 is made up of 13 amino acids. V shed 7 bases and J shed 9 bases, with 19 bases lying between them. Germline V gives CDR1 GTSNPN, CDR2 SVGIG (reference sequence). CDR3 in amino acids: CAFSGKITPEQFF. In DNA form, the CDR3 reads TGTGCCTTTTCGGGGAAAATAACACCTGAGCAGTTCTTC.

This clonotype was seen many times. This chain uses TRBV18 with TRBJ2-1; TRBD2 aligns across 7 bases. The CDR3 totals 16 residues. CDR1 KGHSH and CDR2 LQKENI come from the germline V gene. The V gene end was trimmed by 3 bases and the J gene end by 2 bases; junction bases not matched to a gene: 7. CDR3 protein: CASSPIAGDTYNEQFF. CDR3 bases: TGTGCCAGCTCACCCATCGCGGGAGATACCTACAATGAGCAGTTCTTC.

This clonotype was recorded many times. This chain joins TRBV7-2 and TRBJ2-7; D gene uncertain. Trimming took 2 bases from V and 3 from J, leaving 23 bases between them. CDR3 size: 18 residues. Germline assignment: CDR1 SGHTA and CDR2 FQGNSA. The CDR3 loop is CASSLRGDQEYYFYEQYF. In DNA form, the CDR3 reads TGTGCCAGCAGCTTACGTGGGGATCAGGAGTACTACTTCTACGAGCAGTACTTC. The whole variable domain, filled in from reference TRBV7-2 and TRBJ2-7, reads GAGVSQSPSNKVTEKGKDVELRCDPISGHTALYWYRQSLGQGLEFLIYFQGNSAPDKSGLPSDRFSAERTGGSVSTLTIQRTQQEDSAVYLCASSLRGDQEYYFYEQYFGPGTRLTVT.

This clonotype has a count of ten or more. The chain couples TRBV20-1 to TRBJ2-1; 9 bases align to TRBD2. The length of the CDR3 is 15 residues. Germline V gives CDR1 DFQATT, CDR2 SNEGSKA (reference sequence). J lost 4 bases, V lost 6 bases, and 10 bases had no gene match. CDR3 sequence reads: CSAKRRLAGYNEQFF. The CDR3 bases are TGCAGTGCCAAGAGGCGGCTAGCGGGATACAATGAGCAGTTCTTC.

This clonotype came up many times. The chain employs TRBV12-3 or TRBV12-4 and TRBJ2-7; 10 positions agree with TRBD1. This CDR3 is built from 14 residues. J lost 3 bases, V lost 2 bases, and 1 base had no gene match. CDR3 nucleotides: TGTGCCAGCAGTTTAAGGACAGGGGGCTACGAGCAGTACTTC. Translation gives CASSLRTGGYEQYF.

This clonotype occurred many times. The V gene is TRBV20-1, the J gene TRBJ1-5, with no clear D. The V end was cut by 0 bases, the J end by 11 bases, with 17 bases between. Germline CDR1 reads DFQATT; CDR2 reads SNEGSKA (reference sequence). This CDR3 region has 14 residues. As DNA, the CDR3 is TGCAGTGCTAGAGATCCCCTCTCCGCTAAGGCCCAGCATTTT. Encoded protein: CSARDPLSAKAQHF.

On this clonotype: Given the absence of the conserved phenylalanine or tryptophan at the CDR3 end, a read error is likely. No DNA is shown, since the ends of the CDR3 on it are uncertain; the CDR3 is the one TCRdb lists. The rearrangement uses TRBV7-3 and TRBJ2-3. CDR1 is SGHTA and CDR2 is FQGTGA in the germline V gene. The CDR3 totals 8 residues, both ends included. The CDR3 sequence is CASSRDVG.